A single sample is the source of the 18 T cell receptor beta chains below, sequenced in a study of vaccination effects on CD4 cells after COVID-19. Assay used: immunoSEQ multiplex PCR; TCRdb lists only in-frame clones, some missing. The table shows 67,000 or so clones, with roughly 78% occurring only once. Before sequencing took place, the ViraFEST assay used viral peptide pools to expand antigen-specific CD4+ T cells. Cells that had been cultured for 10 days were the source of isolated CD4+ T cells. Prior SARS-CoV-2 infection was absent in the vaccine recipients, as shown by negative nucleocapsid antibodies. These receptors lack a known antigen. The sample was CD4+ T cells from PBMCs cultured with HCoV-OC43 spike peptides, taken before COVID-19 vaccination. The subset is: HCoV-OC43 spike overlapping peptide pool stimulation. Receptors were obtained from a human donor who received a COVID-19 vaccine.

In DNA form, the CDR3 reads TGTGCCACCTTCGGAGGGCTTAATGAAAAACTGTTTTTT. It yields the protein CATFGGLNEKLFF. V usage is TRBV18 and J usage is TRBJ1-4; D unresolved. The V and J ends lost 10 bases and 4 bases respectively, with 13 bases between them. CDR3 length equals 13 residues. The V gene's germline CDR1 is KGHSH and CDR2 LQKENI.

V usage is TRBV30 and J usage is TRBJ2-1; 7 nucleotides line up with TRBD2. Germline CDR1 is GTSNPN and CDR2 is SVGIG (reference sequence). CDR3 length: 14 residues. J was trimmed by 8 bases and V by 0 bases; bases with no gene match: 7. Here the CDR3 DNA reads TGTGCCTGGAGTGTGATGCGGGGGAGAGATGAGCAGTTCTTC. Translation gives CAWSVMRGRDEQFF.

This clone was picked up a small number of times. The CDR3: CASTSLDRVRQFF. The CDR3 region has the DNA TGTGCCAGCACCTCCCTAGACCGCGTCAGGCAGTTCTTC. The V and J genes are TRBV12-3 or TRBV12-4 and TRBJ2-1, with unresolved D. This CDR3 is 13 amino acids long. Trimming stripped 7 bases from V and 12 bases from J, with 19 bases between.

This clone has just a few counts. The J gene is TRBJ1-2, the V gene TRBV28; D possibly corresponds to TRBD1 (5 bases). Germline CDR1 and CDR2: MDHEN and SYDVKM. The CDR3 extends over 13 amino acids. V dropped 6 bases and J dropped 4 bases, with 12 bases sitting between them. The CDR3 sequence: CASRPGTPYGYTF. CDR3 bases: TGTGCCAGCAGGCCAGGGACCCCCTATGGCTACACCTTC.

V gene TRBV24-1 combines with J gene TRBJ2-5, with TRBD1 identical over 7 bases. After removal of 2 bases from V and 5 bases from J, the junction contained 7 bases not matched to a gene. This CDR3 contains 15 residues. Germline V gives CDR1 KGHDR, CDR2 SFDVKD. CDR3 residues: CATSDSRGPGETQYF. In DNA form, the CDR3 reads TGTGCCACCAGTGATTCAAGGGGGCCGGGGGAGACCCAGTACTTC.

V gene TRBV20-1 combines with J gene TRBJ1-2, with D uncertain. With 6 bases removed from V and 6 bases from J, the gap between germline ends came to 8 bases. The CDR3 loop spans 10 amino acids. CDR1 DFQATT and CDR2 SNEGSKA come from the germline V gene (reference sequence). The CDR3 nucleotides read TGCAGTGCCCCCGGCGATGGCTACACCTTC. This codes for CSAPGDGYTF.

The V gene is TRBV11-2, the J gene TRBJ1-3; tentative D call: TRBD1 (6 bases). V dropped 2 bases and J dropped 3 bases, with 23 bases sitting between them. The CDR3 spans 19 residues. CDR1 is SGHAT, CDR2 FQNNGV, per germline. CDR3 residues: CASSLLRIERGGRGNTIYF. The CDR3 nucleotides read TGTGCCAGCAGCTTATTGAGGATTGAACGCGGGGGGCGTGGAAACACCATATATTTT.

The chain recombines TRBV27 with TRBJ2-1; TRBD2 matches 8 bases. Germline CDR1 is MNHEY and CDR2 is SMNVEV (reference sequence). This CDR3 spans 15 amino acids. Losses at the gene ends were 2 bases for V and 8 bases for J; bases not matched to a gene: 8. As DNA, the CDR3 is TGTGCCAGCAGTTTAATAAGCGGGGGCGGGGATGAGCAGTTCTTC. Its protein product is CASSLISGGGDEQFF.

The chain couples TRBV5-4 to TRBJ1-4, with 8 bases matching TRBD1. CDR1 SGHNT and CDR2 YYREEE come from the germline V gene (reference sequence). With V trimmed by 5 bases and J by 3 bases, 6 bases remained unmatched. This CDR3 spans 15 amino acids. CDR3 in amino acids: CASSRGTGPNEKLFF. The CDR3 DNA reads TGTGCCAGCAGTCGAGGGACAGGTCCTAATGAAAAACTGTTTTTT.

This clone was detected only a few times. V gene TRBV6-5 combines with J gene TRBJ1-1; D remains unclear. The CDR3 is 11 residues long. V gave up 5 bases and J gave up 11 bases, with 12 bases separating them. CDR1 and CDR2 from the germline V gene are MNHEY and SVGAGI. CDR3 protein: CASSTATRAFF. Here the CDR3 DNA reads TGTGCCAGCAGTACTGCCACAAGGGCTTTCTTT.

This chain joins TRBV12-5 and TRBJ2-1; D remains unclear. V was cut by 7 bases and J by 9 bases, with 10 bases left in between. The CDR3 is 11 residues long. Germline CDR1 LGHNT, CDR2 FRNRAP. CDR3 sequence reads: CASALTGEQFF. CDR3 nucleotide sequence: TGTGCTAGTGCCCTGACGGGTGAGCAGTTCTTC. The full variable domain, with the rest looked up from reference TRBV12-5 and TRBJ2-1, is DARVTQTPRHKVTEMGQEVTMRCQPILGHNTVFWYRQTMMQGLELLAYFRNRAPLDDSGMPKDRFSAEMPDATLATLKIQPSEPRDSAVYFCASALTGEQFFGPGTRLTVL.

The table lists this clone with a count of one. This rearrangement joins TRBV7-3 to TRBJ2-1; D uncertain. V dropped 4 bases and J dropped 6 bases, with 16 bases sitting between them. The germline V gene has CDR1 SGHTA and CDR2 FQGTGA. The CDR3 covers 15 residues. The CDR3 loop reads CASSSIRTSANEQFF. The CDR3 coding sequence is TGTGCCAGCAGCTCCATCCGGACGTCGGCCAATGAGCAGTTCTTC.

CDR3 sequence reads: CASSPYGELRETEAFF. The CDR3 DNA is TGTGCCAGCAGCCCATATGGGGAATTACGGGAGACTGAAGCTTTCTTT. This sequence joins TRBV7-3 and TRBJ1-1; no firm D call. This CDR3 comprises 16 residues. Between the trimmed V and J ends, which lost 5 bases and 5 bases, there was a span of 21 bases. Germline-derived CDR1 and CDR2 are SGHTA and FQGTGA.

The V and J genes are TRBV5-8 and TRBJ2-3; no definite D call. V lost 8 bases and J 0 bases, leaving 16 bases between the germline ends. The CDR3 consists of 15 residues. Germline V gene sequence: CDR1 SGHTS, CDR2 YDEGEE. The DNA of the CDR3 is TGTGCCAGTCCGTCAAGGATACCTAGCACAGATACGCAGTATTTT. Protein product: CASPSRIPSTDTQYF.

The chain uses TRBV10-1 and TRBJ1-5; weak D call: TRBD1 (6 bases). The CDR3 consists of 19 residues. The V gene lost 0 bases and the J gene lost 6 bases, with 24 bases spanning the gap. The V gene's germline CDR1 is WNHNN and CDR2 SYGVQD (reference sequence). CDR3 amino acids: CASSESYVQGWLVGQPQHF. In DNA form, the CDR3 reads TGCGCCAGCAGTGAGTCGTACGTACAGGGCTGGTTGGTGGGTCAGCCCCAGCATTTT.

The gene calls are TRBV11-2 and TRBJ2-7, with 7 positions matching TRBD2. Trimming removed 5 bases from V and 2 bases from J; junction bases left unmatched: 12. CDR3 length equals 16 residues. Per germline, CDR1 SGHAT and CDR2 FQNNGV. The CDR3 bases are TGTGCCAGCAGCCGGGGGGAGGGGCCTCCTCCCTACGAGCAGTACGTC. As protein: CASSRGEGPPPYEQYV.

CDR3 loop: CASRDPGRDNEQYV. In DNA, the CDR3 is TGTGCCAGCAGGGACCCAGGCAGGGACAACGAGCAGTACGTC. This sequence joins TRBV6-5 and TRBJ2-7; a possible D gene is TRBD1 (6 bases). The germline V and J ends were trimmed by 6 bases and 5 bases, with 17 bases remaining between them. Per germline, CDR1 MNHEY and CDR2 SVGAGI. CDR3 length equals 14 residues.

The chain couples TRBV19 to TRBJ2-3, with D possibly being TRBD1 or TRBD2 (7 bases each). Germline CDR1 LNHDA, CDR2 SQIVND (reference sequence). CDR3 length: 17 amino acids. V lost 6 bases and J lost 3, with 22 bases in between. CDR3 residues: CASRIRGGGSGTDTQYF. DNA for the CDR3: TGTGCCAGTAGGATTCGGGGAGGGGGCTCAGGGACAGATACGCAGTATTTT.